These 16 T cell receptor beta chains were sequenced from one sample in a study of blood T cell repertoires in COVID-19. Generated by immunoSEQ multiplex PCR, the TCRdb table keeps only in-frame clones and is missing some. The data show more than 250,000 clones, more than 75% seen once. Sequencing was performed on PBMCs or T cells enriched from blood (not recorded which). The receptor source for this set is a young woman who had recovered from COVID-19.

This chain links TRBV4-3 with TRBJ2-1; D remains ambiguous. Trimming pared 0 bases from V and 7 bases from J, leaving 7 bases between. CDR3 length equals 13 residues. CDR1 LGHNA and CDR2 YSLEER come from the germline V gene. The CDR3 DNA reads as TGCGCCAGCAGCCAAGATCTGAGTAATGAGCAGTTCTTC. This codes for CASSQDLSNEQFF.

This chain links TRBV7-2 with TRBJ1-2; a possible D gene is TRBD1 (6 bases). V was cut by 5 bases and J by 3 bases, with 13 bases left in between. The CDR3 spans 14 residues. Germline CDR1 SGHTA, CDR2 FQGNSA. The CDR3 DNA reads TGTGCCAGCAGCCGGGTAGGGGGGGACTATGGCTACACCTTC. Translated: CASSRVGGDYGYTF. Full variable domain (outside the CDR3, taken from reference TRBV7-2 and TRBJ1-2): GAGVSQSPSNKVTEKGKDVELRCDPISGHTALYWYRQSLGQGLEFLIYFQGNSAPDKSGLPSDRFSAERTGGSVSTLTIQRTQQEDSAVYLCASSRVGGDYGYTFGSGTRLTVV.

The chain carries TRBV29-1 and TRBJ1-2; TRBD1 is a possible D gene (5 bases). Germline V gene lookup returns CDR1 SQVTM and CDR2 ANQGSEA. The CDR3 covers 14 residues. V was clipped by 0 bases and J by 3 bases, with 11 bases between them. The CDR3 is CSVEDSGRDYGYTF. The CDR3 nucleotides read TGCAGCGTTGAAGATTCGGGCAGGGACTATGGCTACACCTTC.

The rearrangement uses TRBV6-5 and TRBJ2-5, with TRBD2 as a possible D gene (6 bases). The germline V and J ends were trimmed by 2 bases and 1 base, with 14 bases remaining between them. Germline CDR1 is MNHEY and CDR2 is SVGAGI. The CDR3 sequence is 16 residues long. The CDR3 nucleotides are TGTGCCAGCAGTTACGGAGGGGTCTTCCTCCAAGAGACCCAGTACTTC. It is translated as CASSYGGVFLQETQYF.

The chain recombines TRBV7-2 with TRBJ1-5; D uncertain. The V end was cut by 4 bases, the J end by 5 bases, with 18 bases between. The CDR3 has 16 amino acids. Germline V lookup: CDR1 SGHTA, CDR2 FQGNSA. The CDR3 sequence: CASSSTSTFLHQPQHF. The DNA of the CDR3 is TGTGCCAGCAGCTCAACGTCGACATTCCTTCATCAGCCCCAGCATTTT.

Regarding this clone: At the DNA level, this CDR3 is encoded by other sequences in the same sample as well. The CDR3 loop reads CAWSVSENTEAFF. CDR3 nucleotides: TGTGCCTGGAGTGTAAGCGAGAACACTGAAGCTTTCTTT. The chain couples TRBV30 to TRBJ1-1; D gene ambiguous. The CDR3 sequence is 13 residues long. Germline values: CDR1 GTSNPN, CDR2 SVGIG (reference sequence). Trimming took 0 bases from V and 1 from J, leaving 6 bases between them.

This clone was detected once. This chain links TRBV6-6 with TRBJ1-1; D is unresolved. The ends were cut back, 3 bases at V and 1 base at J, with 9 bases in the middle. Per the germline V gene, CDR1 is MNHNY and CDR2 is SVGAGI (reference sequence). The CDR3 sequence is 14 residues long. The CDR3 is CASSYGRSNTEAFF. CDR3 DNA: TGTGCCAGCAGTTATGGGAGGTCGAACACTGAAGCTTTCTTT.

This chain uses TRBV19 with TRBJ1-6; 10 bases align to TRBD1. From germline, CDR1 is LNHDA and CDR2 SQIVND (reference sequence). There are 15 residues in the CDR3. J lost 6 bases, V lost 6 bases, and 5 bases had no gene match. The CDR3 protein is CASSRQGAGNSPLHF. In DNA form, the CDR3 reads TGTGCCAGTAGCAGACAGGGGGCGGGTAATTCACCCCTCCACTTT.

The V call is TRBV5-6, the J call TRBJ1-5; TRBD1 is a possible D gene (6 bases). This CDR3 has 16 residues. Germline V lookup: CDR1 SGHDT, CDR2 YYEEEE. V gave up 0 bases and J gave up 5 bases, with 15 bases separating them. The CDR3 sequence: CASSLGGRGVDQPQHF. The CDR3 coding sequence is TGTGCCAGCAGCTTGGGGGGCAGGGGAGTAGATCAGCCCCAGCATTTT.

V is TRBV24-1 and J is TRBJ2-7; no clear D. V lost 12 bases and J lost 3, with 20 bases in between. Germline CDR1 reads KGHDR; CDR2 reads SFDVKD. This CDR3 comprises 14 residues. CDR3 sequence reads: CAAYLGPSLYEQYF. CDR3 bases: TGTGCCGCCTACTTGGGCCCCTCACTCTACGAGCAGTACTTC.

The V and J genes are TRBV19 and TRBJ1-6; D is possibly TRBD1 (5 bases). The CDR3 consists of 16 residues. Germline loops: CDR1 LNHDA, CDR2 SQIVND (reference sequence). V was pared by 3 bases and J by 5 bases, with 14 bases between. CDR3 region: CASSMGPGNNNSPLHF. The CDR3 DNA reads as TGTGCCAGTAGTATGGGTCCAGGGAATAATAATTCACCCCTCCACTTT.

Many counts were recorded for this clone. The V and J genes are TRBV28 and TRBJ1-1; D uncertain. Germline V CDR1 and CDR2: MDHEN, SYDVKM. The CDR3 consists of 14 residues. V lost 7 bases to trimming and J lost 4 bases, with 16 bases between them. In DNA form, the CDR3 reads TGTGCCAGCACCATTATTCCGGGTACCACTGAAGCTTTCTTT. It specifies CASTIIPGTTEAFF.

The rearrangement links TRBV27 to TRBJ2-3; possible D gene TRBD2, 6 bases. This CDR3 is built from 16 residues. Germline assignment: CDR1 MNHEY and CDR2 SMNVEV (reference sequence). Trimming left V 6 bases short and J 0 bases short, with 16 bases between. This CDR3 is CASRPGVLLSTDTQYF. The CDR3 DNA follows: TGTGCCAGCAGACCGGGGGTTCTCCTAAGCACAGATACGCAGTATTTT.

This chain uses TRBV12-3 or TRBV12-4 with TRBJ2-7, with D possibly matching TRBD2 (6 bases). The ends were cut back, 5 bases at V and 4 bases at J, with 6 bases in the middle. This CDR3 spans 11 amino acids. The CDR3 region is CASSREYEQYF. The CDR3 DNA sequence: TGTGCCAGCAGTCGGGAGTACGAGCAGTACTTC.

The rearrangement links TRBV6-2 or TRBV6-3 to TRBJ2-1; TRBD2 matches at 7 bases. J was trimmed by 5 bases and V by 5 bases; bases with no gene match: 9. From germline, CDR1 is MNHEY and CDR2 SVGEGT. This CDR3 has 15 residues. CDR3 coding DNA: TGTGCCAGCAGTCCCGGGACTACTATCAACAATGAGCAGTTCTTC. This codes for CASSPGTTINNEQFF.

This chain connects TRBV7-9 to TRBJ1-6, with D hard to call. The CDR3 runs to 14 residues. Trimming removed 5 bases at V and 8 bases at J, with 13 bases between. CDR1 is SEHNR and CDR2 is FQNEAQ in the germline V gene (reference sequence). The CDR3 nucleotides read TGTGCCAGCAGCCGCGAGGAGGGTCATTCACCCCTCCACTTT. This encodes CASSREEGHSPLHF.